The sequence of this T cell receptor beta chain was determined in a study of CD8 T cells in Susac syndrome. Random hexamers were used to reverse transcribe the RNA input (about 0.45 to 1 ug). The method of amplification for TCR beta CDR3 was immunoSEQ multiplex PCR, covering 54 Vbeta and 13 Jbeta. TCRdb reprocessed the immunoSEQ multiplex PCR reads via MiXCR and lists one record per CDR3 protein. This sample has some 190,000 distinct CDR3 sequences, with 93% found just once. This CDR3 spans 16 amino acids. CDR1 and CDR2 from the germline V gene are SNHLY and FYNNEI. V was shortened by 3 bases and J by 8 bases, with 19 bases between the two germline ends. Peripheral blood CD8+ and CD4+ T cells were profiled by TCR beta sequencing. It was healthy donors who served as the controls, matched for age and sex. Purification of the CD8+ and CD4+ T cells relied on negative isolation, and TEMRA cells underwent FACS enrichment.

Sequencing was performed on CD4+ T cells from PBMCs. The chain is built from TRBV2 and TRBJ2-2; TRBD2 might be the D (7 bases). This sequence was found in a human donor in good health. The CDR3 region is CASSDSAGALGGELFF. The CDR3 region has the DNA TGTGCCAGCAGTGACTCCGCGGGGGCCCTCGGGGGGGAGCTGTTTTTT.